The 5 T cell receptor beta chains presented below share a single source sample, sequenced in a study of blood T cell repertoires in COVID-19. This table comes from immunoSEQ multiplex PCR, and its TCRdb copy is limited to in-frame clones, with some not included. Of under 95,000 clones in the sample, 88% were seen once. Sequencing used peripheral blood. Receptors were obtained from a human donor in a cohort sampled during active COVID-19.

This clone turned up a few times. Different DNA sequences within this sample yield the same CDR3. V usage is TRBV20-1 and J usage is TRBJ2-1, with D unclear. Looked up from germline, CDR1 is DFQATT and CDR2 is SNEGSKA (reference sequence). The V and J ends lost 4 bases and 7 bases respectively, with 5 bases between them. The CDR3 length is 10 residues. The CDR3 DNA reads as TGCAGTGCTACCCTTAATGAGCAGTTCTTC. It yields the protein CSATLNEQFF.

The gene calls are TRBV6-6 and TRBJ1-2; weak D call: TRBD1 (5 bases). Germline V CDR1 and CDR2: MNHNY, SVGAGI (reference sequence). Trimming shortened V by 5 bases and J by 4 bases, and 17 bases separated the two germline ends. The CDR3 is 15 amino acids. CDR3 residues: CASSRFTGNSYGYTF. As DNA, the CDR3 is TGTGCCAGCAGTCGATTTACAGGCAACTCCTATGGCTACACCTTC.

This clone was seen at least ten times. The rearrangement links TRBV7-2 to TRBJ2-2; possible D gene TRBD2, 5 bases. V was trimmed by 5 bases and J by 4 bases, leaving 20 bases between them. CDR1 and CDR2 from the germline V gene are SGHTA and FQGNSA. The CDR3 is made up of 17 amino acids. The CDR3 sequence is CASSPPPVWTSTGELFF. For the CDR3, the DNA is TGTGCCAGCAGCCCTCCGCCAGTTTGGACTTCCACCGGGGAGCTGTTTTTT.

This chain links TRBV9 with TRBJ1-4; 9 bases agree with TRBD1. Germline CDR1 reads SGDLS; CDR2 reads YYNGEE. V trimming: 3 bases; J trimming: 7 bases; junction bases outside the gene matches: 7. The CDR3 is 15 residues long. CDR3 coding DNA: TGTGCCAGCAGCGCGACCGGGACAGGGACTGAAAAACTGTTTTTT. Residues: CASSATGTGTEKLFF. The variable domain in full, completed from reference TRBV9 and TRBJ1-4, reads DSGVTQTPKHLITATGQRVTLRCSPRSGDLSVYWYQQSLDQGLQFLIQYYNGEERAKGNILERFSAQQFPDLHSELNLSSLELGDSALYFCASSATGTGTEKLFFGSGTQLSVL.

CDR3 sequence (DNA): TGTGCCAGCAGCAACCGGGATCGCTCCTACAATGAGCAGTTCTTC. It translates to CASSNRDRSYNEQFF. The chain uses TRBV11-3 and TRBJ2-1; TRBD2 is a possible D gene (5 bases). The V gene's germline CDR1 is SGHNT and CDR2 YENEEA. CDR3 size: 15 residues. Deletions cut 5 bases from V and 0 bases from J, with 11 bases between.